The rows below give T cell receptor beta chains drawn from one sample of a study of T cells in Graves' hyperthyroidism and ophthalmopathy. From the multiplex PCR reads, TCRdb called clonotypes with MiXCR, one entry per CDR3 protein. The table has about 640,000 distinct CDR3 sequences, less than 25% seen once; the top ten hold over 30%. Input material: blood. The receptors shown here come from a man younger than 45 with Graves' ophthalmopathy. CDR3s include the opening cysteine and the closing phenylalanine or tryptophan. The D gene is left open where the match is weak. Some rows have no size entry. The others give once, few or many, or a class for an expanded clone.

clone_size: .
d_call: TRBD2
j_call: TRBJ2-5
v_call: TRBV2
cdr3_nt: TGTGCCAGCAGTGAAACGGGAGGGCCTAACGAGACCCAGTACTTC
cdr3_aa: CASSETGGPNETQYF

clone_size: .
d_call: .
j_call: TRBJ1-3
v_call: TRBV30
cdr3_nt: TGTGCCTGGAGTGTAGGCGGTCCCAACACCATATATTTT
cdr3_aa: CAWSVGGPNTIYF

clone_size: many
d_call: TRBD1
j_call: TRBJ2-1
v_call: TRBV5-1
cdr3_nt: TGCGCCAGCAGCCCGGGACAGGGGAAGTGGTACAATGAGCAGTTCTTC
cdr3_aa: CASSPGQGKWYNEQFF

clone_size: .
d_call: TRBD2
j_call: TRBJ2-1
v_call: TRBV4-3
cdr3_nt: TGCGCCAGCAGCCAAGATCTCCTAGCGGGACACCAGTTCTTC
cdr3_aa: CASSQDLLAGHQFF

clone_size: .
d_call: TRBD1
j_call: TRBJ1-2
v_call: TRBV6-5
cdr3_nt: TGTGCCAGCAGTTACGAAGGACAGGGGGCTCTCTATGGCTACACCTTC
cdr3_aa: CASSYEGQGALYGYTF

clone_size: .
d_call: .
j_call: TRBJ1-6
v_call: TRBV10-3
cdr3_nt: TGTGCCACGGGACATCCAGATTCACCCCTCCACTTT
cdr3_aa: CATGHPDSPLHF

clone_size: .
d_call: TRBD1
j_call: TRBJ2-5
v_call: TRBV7-9
cdr3_nt: TGTGCCAGCAGTTTTCGACAGGGGGCCTCGGAGACCCAGTACTTC
cdr3_aa: CASSFRQGASETQYF

clone_size: .
d_call: .
j_call: TRBJ2-1
v_call: TRBV6-2/TRBV6-3
cdr3_nt: TGTGCCAGCAGTTACGGTAGGACAGCGACTAGCCGCAACGTGTACTACAATGAGCAGTTCTTC
cdr3_aa: CASSYGRTATSRNVYYNEQFF

clone_size: .
d_call: .
j_call: TRBJ1-1
v_call: TRBV4-1
cdr3_nt: TGCGCCAGCAGCCAAGTAACAATCAACACTGAAGCTTTCTTT
cdr3_aa: CASSQVTINTEAFF

clone_size: many
d_call: .
j_call: TRBJ1-1
v_call: TRBV11-2
cdr3_nt: TGTGCCAGCACCAGGACGAACACTGAAGCTTTCTTT
cdr3_aa: CASTRTNTEAFF

clone_size: .
d_call: TRBD1
j_call: TRBJ1-1
v_call: TRBV2
cdr3_nt: TGTGCCACCCCACAGGGGGCAGACACTGAAGCTTTCTTT
cdr3_aa: CATPQGADTEAFF

clone_size: many
d_call: .
j_call: TRBJ1-5
v_call: TRBV30
cdr3_nt: TGTGCCTGGAGTGTACCCGGGACATTATTGAATCAGCCCCAGCATTTT
cdr3_aa: CAWSVPGTLLNQPQHF

clone_size: .
d_call: .
j_call: TRBJ2-7
v_call: TRBV6-9
cdr3_nt: TGTGCCAGCACTTTGGGCGGGGTCCTGGACGAGCAGTACTTC
cdr3_aa: CASTLGGVLDEQYF

clone_size: many
d_call: .
j_call: TRBJ1-2
v_call: TRBV27
cdr3_nt: TGTGCCAGCAGTTTTCGTGGACAGAAGAAGGGCTACACCTTC
cdr3_aa: CASSFRGQKKGYTF

clone_size: .
d_call: .
j_call: TRBJ2-7
v_call: TRBV6-1
cdr3_nt: TGTGCCAGCAGACACAGATCTGCCCTCTACGAGCAGTACTTC
cdr3_aa: CASRHRSALYEQYF

clone_size: few
d_call: TRBD1
j_call: TRBJ1-4
v_call: TRBV5-1
cdr3_nt: TGCGCCAGCAGAAGGGACAGGGATGCAACTAATGAAAAACTGTTTTTT
cdr3_aa: CASRRDRDATNEKLFF

clone_size: few
d_call: .
j_call: TRBJ1-1
v_call: TRBV28
cdr3_nt: TGTGCCAGCAGTTTATTAGCCGGGACGGATGCTTTCTTT
cdr3_aa: CASSLLAGTDAFF

clone_size: .
d_call: .
j_call: TRBJ1-5
v_call: TRBV19
cdr3_nt: TGTGCCAGTAGTGATCTCCTGGCAGGGCGAAGCCAGCCCCAGCATTTT
cdr3_aa: CASSDLLAGRSQPQHF

clone_size: .
d_call: .
j_call: TRBJ2-7
v_call: TRBV7-6
cdr3_nt: TGTGCCAGCAGCTTTCGATTACGGGAGTACGAGCAGTACTTC
cdr3_aa: CASSFRLREYEQYF

clone_size: .
d_call: TRBD2
j_call: TRBJ2-1
v_call: TRBV20-1
cdr3_nt: TGCAGTGCCATACCTAGCGGGAGGACCAATGAGCAGCTCTTC
cdr3_aa: CSAIPSGRTNEQLF

clone_size: many
d_call: TRBD2
j_call: TRBJ2-1
v_call: TRBV7-9
cdr3_nt: TGTGCCAGCAGCCCAACTAGCGGGAAAGGGGATGAGCAGTTCTTC
cdr3_aa: CASSPTSGKGDEQFF

clone_size: few
d_call: .
j_call: TRBJ2-6
v_call: TRBV20-1
cdr3_nt: TGCAGTGCTAAAGATCGTCTCTCTGGGGCCAACGTCCTGACTTTC
cdr3_aa: CSAKDRLSGANVLTF

clone_size: many
d_call: .
j_call: TRBJ2-3
v_call: TRBV11-1
cdr3_nt: TGTGCCAGCAGCTTAGAAATCGGGGCAGATACGCAGTATTTT
cdr3_aa: CASSLEIGADTQYF

clone_size: .
d_call: .
j_call: TRBJ1-5
v_call: TRBV4-1
cdr3_nt: TGCGCCAGCAGCCAATATCGGTTAATGCCCCAGCATTTT
cdr3_aa: CASSQYRLMPQHF

clone_size: .
d_call: .
j_call: TRBJ2-1
v_call: TRBV24-1
cdr3_nt: TGTGCCACCAGCAGGGCGGGCCGGAATGAGCAGTTCTTC
cdr3_aa: CATSRAGRNEQFF

clone_size: few
d_call: .
j_call: TRBJ2-5
v_call: TRBV28
cdr3_nt: TGTGCCAGCAGTCCGGAGCCCCGGGGCCCGTTCCATAGGGCCCAGTACTTC
cdr3_aa: CASSPEPRGPFHRAQYF

clone_size: few
d_call: .
j_call: TRBJ1-3
v_call: TRBV28
cdr3_nt: TGTGCCAGCAGTGTATCTGGAAACACCATATATTTT
cdr3_aa: CASSVSGNTIYF

clone_size: many
d_call: .
j_call: TRBJ1-2
v_call: TRBV28
cdr3_nt: TGTGCCAGCAGTTTATGCCACCCCGCGGGGGGCTACACCTTC
cdr3_aa: CASSLCHPAGGYTF

clone_size: many
d_call: TRBD1
j_call: TRBJ2-3
v_call: TRBV5-1
cdr3_nt: TGCGCCAGCAGCTTGGGCGGACAGGGCGTAGATACGCAGTATTTT
cdr3_aa: CASSLGGQGVDTQYF

clone_size: many
d_call: .
j_call: TRBJ2-7
v_call: TRBV6-2/TRBV6-3
cdr3_nt: TGTGCCAGCAGTTACGTGGCGGGTATGCGGGAGCAGTACTTC
cdr3_aa: CASSYVAGMREQYF

clone_size: few
d_call: .
j_call: TRBJ2-2
v_call: TRBV24-1
cdr3_nt: TGTGCCACCAGCGACTCGGGTGGTGCAGGGCGCACCGGGGAGCTGTTTTTT
cdr3_aa: CATSDSGGAGRTGELFF

clone_size: once
d_call: .
j_call: TRBJ2-5
v_call: TRBV6-5
cdr3_nt: TGTGCCAGCAGATTACCGGACAGAAATGAAGAGACCCAGTACTTC
cdr3_aa: CASRLPDRNEETQYF

clone_size: few
d_call: .
j_call: TRBJ2-1
v_call: TRBV28
cdr3_nt: TGTGCCAGCAGGGGGGGGGCGGAAAATGAGCAGTTCTTC
cdr3_aa: CASRGGAENEQFF

clone_size: few
d_call: TRBD2
j_call: TRBJ2-7
v_call: TRBV19
cdr3_nt: TGTGCCAGTAGTATCACGGGACTAGCGGGACCGAGCTCCTACGAGCAGTACTTC
cdr3_aa: CASSITGLAGPSSYEQYF

clone_size: .
d_call: TRBD1
j_call: TRBJ2-2
v_call: TRBV24-1
cdr3_nt: TGTGCCACCAGTGATTCAGCCGGGACAGGGAAGGGGGAGCTGTTTTTT
cdr3_aa: CATSDSAGTGKGELFF

clone_size: few
d_call: .
j_call: TRBJ2-1
v_call: TRBV5-1
cdr3_nt: TGCGCCAGCAGCTTGGTTAGCGAGGTCAATGAGCAGTTCTTC
cdr3_aa: CASSLVSEVNEQFF

clone_size: many
d_call: TRBD2
j_call: TRBJ2-7
v_call: TRBV7-8
cdr3_nt: TGTGCCAGCAGCATGGGGGGACTAGGATACGAGCAGTACTTC
cdr3_aa: CASSMGGLGYEQYF

clone_size: many
d_call: .
j_call: TRBJ2-7
v_call: TRBV18
cdr3_nt: TGTGCCAGCTCACCACCCCCCAACAGGGTCGAGCAGTACTTC
cdr3_aa: CASSPPPNRVEQYF

clone_size: many
d_call: TRBD1
j_call: TRBJ1-4
v_call: TRBV3-1
cdr3_nt: TGTGCCAGCAGCCAAGCGAGGGGGCGCGGGAAACTGTTTTTT
cdr3_aa: CASSQARGRGKLFF

clone_size: many
d_call: .
j_call: TRBJ2-7
v_call: TRBV12-3/TRBV12-4
cdr3_nt: TGTGCCAGCAGTTTATGGCGGGACTCCTACGAGCAGTACTTC
cdr3_aa: CASSLWRDSYEQYF

clone_size: many
d_call: TRBD1
j_call: TRBJ2-7
v_call: TRBV28
cdr3_nt: TGTGCCAGCAGTCCTGGGGACAGGGGGGCCTACGAGCAGTACTTC
cdr3_aa: CASSPGDRGAYEQYF

clone_size: many
d_call: .
j_call: TRBJ1-2
v_call: TRBV12-3/TRBV12-4
cdr3_nt: TGTGCCAGCAGCCCCGACCTAAACTATGGCTACACCTTC
cdr3_aa: CASSPDLNYGYTF